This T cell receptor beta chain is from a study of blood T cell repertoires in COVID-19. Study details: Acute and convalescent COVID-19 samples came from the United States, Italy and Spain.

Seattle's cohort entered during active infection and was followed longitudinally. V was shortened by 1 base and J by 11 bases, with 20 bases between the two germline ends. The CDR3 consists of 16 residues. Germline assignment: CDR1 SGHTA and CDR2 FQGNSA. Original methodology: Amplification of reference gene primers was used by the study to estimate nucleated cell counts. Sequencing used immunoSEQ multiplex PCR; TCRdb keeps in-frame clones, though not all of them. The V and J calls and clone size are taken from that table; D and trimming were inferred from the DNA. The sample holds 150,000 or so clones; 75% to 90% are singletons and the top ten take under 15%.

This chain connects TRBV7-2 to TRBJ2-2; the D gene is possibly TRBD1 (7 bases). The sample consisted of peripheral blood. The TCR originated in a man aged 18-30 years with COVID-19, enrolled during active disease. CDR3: CASSLEAGGSPVELFF. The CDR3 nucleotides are TGTGCCAGCAGCTTAGAGGCAGGGGGGAGCCCGGTTGAGCTGTTTTTT. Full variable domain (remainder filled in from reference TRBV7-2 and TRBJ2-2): GAGVSQSPSNKVTEKGKDVELRCDPISGHTALYWYRQSLGQGLEFLIYFQGNSAPDKSGLPSDRFSAERTGGSVSTLTIQRTQQEDSAVYLCASSLEAGGSPVELFFGEGSRLTVL.